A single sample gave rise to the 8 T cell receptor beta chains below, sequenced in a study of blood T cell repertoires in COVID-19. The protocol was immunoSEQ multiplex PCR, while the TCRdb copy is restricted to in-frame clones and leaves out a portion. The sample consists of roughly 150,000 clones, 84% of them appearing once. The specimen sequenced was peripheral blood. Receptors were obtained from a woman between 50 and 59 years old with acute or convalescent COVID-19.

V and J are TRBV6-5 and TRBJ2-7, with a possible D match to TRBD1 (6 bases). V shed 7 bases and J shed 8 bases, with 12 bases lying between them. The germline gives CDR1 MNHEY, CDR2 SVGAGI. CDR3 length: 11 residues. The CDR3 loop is CASTDGGKQYF. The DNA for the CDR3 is TGTGCCAGCACCGATGGGGGCAAGCAGTACTTC.

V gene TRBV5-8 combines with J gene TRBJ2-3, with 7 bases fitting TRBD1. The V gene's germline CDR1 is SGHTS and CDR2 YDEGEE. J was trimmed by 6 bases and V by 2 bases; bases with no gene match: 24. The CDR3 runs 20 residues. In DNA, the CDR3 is TGTGCCAGCAGCTTCGCACGTCCCGGATCCTTAGGGGGCGCAGGGGATACGCAGTATTTT. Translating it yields CASSFARPGSLGGAGDTQYF.

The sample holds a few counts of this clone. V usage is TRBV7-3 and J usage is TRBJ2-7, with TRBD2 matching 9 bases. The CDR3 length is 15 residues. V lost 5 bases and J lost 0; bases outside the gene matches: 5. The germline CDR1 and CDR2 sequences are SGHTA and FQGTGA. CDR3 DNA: TGTGCCAGCAGCAGAGGAGCGGGGGGCTCCTACGAGCAGTACTTC. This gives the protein CASSRGAGGSYEQYF.

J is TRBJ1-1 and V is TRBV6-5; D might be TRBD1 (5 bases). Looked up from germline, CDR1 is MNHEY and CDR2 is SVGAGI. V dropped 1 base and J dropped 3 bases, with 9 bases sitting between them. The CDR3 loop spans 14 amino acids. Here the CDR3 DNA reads TGTGCCAGCAGTTACTACCAGGGCGACACTGAAGCTTTCTTT. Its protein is CASSYYQGDTEAFF.

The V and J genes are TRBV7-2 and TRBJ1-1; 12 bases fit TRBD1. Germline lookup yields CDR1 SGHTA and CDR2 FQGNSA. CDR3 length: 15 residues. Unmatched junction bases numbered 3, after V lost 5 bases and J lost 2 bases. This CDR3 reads CASSLGQGANTEAFF. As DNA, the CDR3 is TGTGCCAGCAGCCTGGGACAGGGGGCCAACACTGAAGCTTTCTTT.

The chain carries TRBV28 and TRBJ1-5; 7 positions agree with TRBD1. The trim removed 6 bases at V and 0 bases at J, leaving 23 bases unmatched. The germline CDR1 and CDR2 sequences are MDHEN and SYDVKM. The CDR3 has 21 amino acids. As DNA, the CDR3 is TGTGCCAGCAGCGAACCCTCTTCAGGGGGAGTAGGGTTCAATAGCAATCAGCCCCAGCATTTT. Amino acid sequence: CASSEPSSGGVGFNSNQPQHF.

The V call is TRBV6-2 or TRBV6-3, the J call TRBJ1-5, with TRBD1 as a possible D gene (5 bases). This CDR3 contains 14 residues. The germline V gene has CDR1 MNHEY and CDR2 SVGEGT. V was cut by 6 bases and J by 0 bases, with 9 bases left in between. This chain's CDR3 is CASSPTDSNQPQHF. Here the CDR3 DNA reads TGTGCCAGCAGCCCGACAGATAGCAATCAGCCCCAGCATTTT.

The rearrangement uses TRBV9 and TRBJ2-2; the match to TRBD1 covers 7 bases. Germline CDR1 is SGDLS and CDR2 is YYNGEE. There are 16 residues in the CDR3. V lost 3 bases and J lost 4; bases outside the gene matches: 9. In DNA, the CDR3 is TGTGCCAGCAGCGGACAGGGCGTCCGCGGCACCGGGGAGCTGTTTTTT. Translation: CASSGQGVRGTGELFF.